This is a list of T cell receptor beta chains from one sample in a study of identifying expanded T cells in peripheral blood. Clones were read by immunoSEQ multiplex PCR, and TCRdb kept only the in-frame ones, dropping some. Altogether tens of thousands of clones are present, 87% being singletons, with the ten largest covering around 4.8%. The specimen sequenced was blood. These receptors all come from a person aged 18 to 75 in good health. Both conserved end residues are part of each CDR3.

>TRBV5-4|TRBJ2-1
CASSLASGGRRSYNEQFF
>TRBV15|TRBJ2-3
CATSRRLAASTDTQYF
>TRBV5-1|TRBJ1-6
CASSLRQGGSSPLHF
>TRBV9|TRBJ2-2
CASSDGDSPGELFF
>TRBV2|TRBJ2-5
CASSAGLGGETQYF
>TRBV29-1|TRBJ2-2
CSAQVAAGTGELFF
>TRBV19|TRBJ1-1
CASKTGEATMNTEAFF
>TRBV11-2|TRBJ2-1
CASSLEEGRINEQFF
>TRBV7-8|TRBJ2-7
CASSLAPGGGAEQYF
>TRBV6-6|TRBJ1-5
CASAFNGENQPQHF
>TRBV7-9|TRBJ1-1
CASSSGYEGTEAFF
>TRBV5-1|TRBJ1-1
CASCLGPMNTEAFF
>TRBV30|TRBJ2-3
CAWSVIGGSTDTQYF
>TRBV2|TRBJ1-5
CASLKDMGGNQPQHF
>TRBV7-6|TRBJ2-7
CASSAGTGNEQYF
>TRBV7-2|TRBJ2-1
CASSLDRAGGEFF
>TRBV11-2|TRBJ2-5
CASSLGTSAYQETQYF
>TRBV7-8|TRBJ2-5
CASSLATGVGETQYF
>TRBV9|TRBJ2-2
CASSVAHGRATGELFF
>TRBV5-6|TRBJ1-5
CASSFLGEMGNQPQHF
>TRBV7-2|TRBJ2-1
CASSPDRSSYNEQFF
>TRBV19|NA
CASREGTAYEQYF
>TRBV6-4|TRBJ2-2
CASSDSGEGGFTGELFF
>TRBV5-1|TRBJ2-1
CASSFRGYNEQFF
>TRBV4-1|TRBJ2-7
CASSQDPHEQYF
>TRBV29-1|TRBJ2-7
CSAEALPSGEQYF
>TRBV7-9|TRBJ1-5
CASSLEGQAQHF
>TRBV30|TRBJ1-1
CAWIQQGAGAEAFF
>TRBV6-1|TRBJ2-1
CASSLGSSYNEQFF
>TRBV28|TRBJ1-5
CASRLLWDRRISNQPQHF
>TRBV18|TRBJ1-1
CASSRGQTLEAFF
>TRBV28|TRBJ1-4
CASSTTRRAGGEKLFF
>TRBV4-2|TRBJ2-7
CASSQDPILADEQYF
>TRBV5-1|TRBJ1-2
CASSFQGTGEGYTF
>TRBV19|TRBJ2-2
CASSISRNTGELFF
>TRBV5-6|TRBJ1-3
CASSLELGGQTGNTIYF
>TRBV28|TRBJ1-1
CASSPRGFAFF
>TRBV28|TRBJ1-5
CASSPFRDRANQPQHF
>TRBV6-1|TRBJ1-2
CASSERESYGYTF
>TRBV23-1|TRBJ2-7
CASSPGHSYEQYF
>TRBV19|TRBJ2-2
CASSIKGGFANTGELFF